This TCR beta chain was identified in a study of shared clonotypes between healthy human individuals. Samples underwent the assay at deep level. TCRdb's table, derived via immunoSEQ multiplex PCR, lists solely in-frame clones and lacks some. The data contain around 2.1 million clones, approximately 94% of them singletons. Trimming took 2 bases from V and 1 from J, leaving 9 bases between them. The CDR3 is made up of 14 amino acids. CDR1 and CDR2 from the germline V gene are SEHNR and FQNEAQ (reference sequence). Cells designated naive CD8 were CD45RO-negative and were positively selected for CCR7, with terminally differentiated effector memory CD45RA+ cells excluded.

Sequenced sample: naive CD8+ T cells from PBMCs. The TCR comes from a man aged 18-30 years in good health. Some clones in this sample may be carry-over from other donors' samples. The rearrangement links TRBV7-9 to TRBJ2-7, with a possible D match to TRBD2 (6 bases). CDR3 protein: CASSLQGLSYEQYF. CDR3 coding DNA: TGTGCCAGCAGCTTACAGGGACTTTCCTACGAGCAGTACTTC.